This entry lists 25 T cell receptor beta chains sequenced from one sample in a study of a mutant IDH1 vaccine in newly diagnosed glioma. For these TCRs, the target antigens are not known. Time point here: week 35, safety follow-up. One vaccine dose held 300 ug of mutant IDH1 20-mer peptide and came with topical imiquimod. The assay was immunoSEQ multiplex PCR, and TCRdb's table has in-frame clones only and misses some. The table records roughly 49,000 clones, roughly 92% of them present only once. Sequences were derived from PBMCs, sampled from a glioma patient whose treatment included an IDH1 peptide vaccine. Source of these receptors: a man in his fifties with glioma.

CDR3 protein: CASSSRGTGNTGELFF. In DNA form, the CDR3 reads TGTGCCAGCAGCTCTAGGGGGACGGGGAACACCGGGGAGCTGTTTTTT. The genes are TRBV7-8 and TRBJ2-2; the D gene is possibly TRBD1 (6 bases). Deletions cut 4 bases from V and 1 base from J, with 13 bases between. Germline V gives CDR1 SGHVS, CDR2 FQNEAQ. This CDR3 is built from 16 residues. The complete variable domain, with remaining parts taken from reference TRBV7-8 and TRBJ2-2, reads GAGVSQSPRYKVAKRGQDVALRCDPISGHVSLFWYQQALGQGPEFLTYFQNEAQLDKSGLPSDRFFAERPEGSVSTLKIQRTQQEDSAVYLCASSSRGTGNTGELFFGEGSRLTVL.

DNA for the CDR3: TGTGCCAGCAGTAAGCCGGGACGGGCCTACGAGCAGTACTTC. Amino acid sequence: CASSKPGRAYEQYF. The chain links TRBV2 to TRBJ2-7, with D tentatively TRBD1 or TRBD2 (5 bases each). Trimming shortened V by 5 bases and J by 2 bases, and 13 bases separated the two germline ends. The CDR3 contains 14 residues. Germline V gene lookup returns CDR1 SNHLY and CDR2 FYNNEI.

This clone has more than one count but fewer than ten. CDR3 sequence reads: CASGGVGETQYF. CDR3 sequence (DNA): TGTGCCAGCGGGGGGGTCGGGGAGACCCAGTACTTC. The chain has TRBV2 and TRBJ2-5; TRBD2 matches 7 bases. The V and J ends lost 8 bases and 5 bases, in that order; junction bases with no gene match: 5. From germline, CDR1 is SNHLY and CDR2 FYNNEI. CDR3 length equals 12 residues.

This sequence joins TRBV18 and TRBJ2-2; D is unclear. The V gene lost 1 base and the J gene lost 3 bases, with 9 bases spanning the gap. CDR1 KGHSH and CDR2 LQKENI come from the germline V gene. CDR3 length: 15 residues. The CDR3 is CASSPRLVDTGELFF. The CDR3 nucleotides are TGTGCCAGCTCACCACGTCTAGTGGACACCGGGGAGCTGTTTTTT.

The gene calls are TRBV2 and TRBJ1-4; D call uncertain. The CDR3 is 14 residues long. Trimming left V 3 bases short and J 8 bases short, with 13 bases between. From germline, CDR1 is SNHLY and CDR2 FYNNEI. In DNA form, the CDR3 reads TGTGCCAGCAGTGACGAACAGCTAGGCGAAAAACTGTTTTTT. Translated, it gives CASSDEQLGEKLFF. The whole variable domain, filled in from reference TRBV2 and TRBJ1-4, reads EPEVTQTPSHQVTQMGQEVILRCVPISNHLYFYWYRQILGQKVEFLVSFYNNEISEKSEIFDDQFSVERPDGSNFTLKIRSTKLEDSAMYFCASSDEQLGEKLFFGSGTQLSVL.

The CDR3 loop is CASSVRQGTYNEQFF. The CDR3 nucleotides are TGTGCCAGCAGTGTAAGGCAGGGGACCTACAATGAGCAGTTCTTC. The chain carries TRBV2 and TRBJ2-1; possibly TRBD1 for D (6 bases). This CDR3 spans 15 amino acids. V lost 4 bases and J 2 bases, leaving 12 bases between the germline ends. Germline CDR1 and CDR2: SNHLY and FYNNEI.

The rearrangement joins TRBV5-1 to TRBJ2-5, with a weak D call TRBD2 (6 bases). The CDR3 is made up of 15 amino acids. Germline V gene sequence: CDR1 SGHRS, CDR2 YFSETQ. Deletions cut 0 bases from V and 10 bases from J, with 19 bases between. CDR3 coding DNA: TGCGCCAGCAGCTTGGATCTAGGGGCGGGGAGAGGCCAGTACTTC. Amino acids: CASSLDLGAGRGQYF.

J is TRBJ2-2 and V is TRBV19; 10 bases are a match to TRBD1. CDR1 LNHDA and CDR2 SQIVND come from the germline V gene (reference sequence). Trimming took 6 bases from V and 3 from J; bases not matched to a gene: 1. The CDR3 sequence is 14 residues long. As DNA, the CDR3 is TGTGCCAGTAGAGACAGGGGGCACACCGGGGAGCTGTTTTTT. It translates to CASRDRGHTGELFF.

The CDR3 spells CASSIGRGAGEKLFF. The CDR3 coding sequence is TGCGCCAGCAGCATTGGCCGGGGGGCGGGTGAAAAACTGTTTTTT. This chain links TRBV5-1 with TRBJ1-4; weak D call: TRBD1 (6 bases). CDR1 and CDR2 from the germline V gene are SGHRS and YFSETQ. This CDR3 contains 15 residues. The V end was cut by 4 bases, the J end by 7 bases, with 17 bases between. Full variable domain (remainder filled in from reference TRBV5-1 and TRBJ1-4): KAGVTQTPRYLIKTRGQQVTLSCSPISGHRSVSWYQQTPGQGLQFLFEYFSETQRNKGNFPGRFSGRQFSNSRSEMNVSTLELGDSALYLCASSIGRGAGEKLFFGSGTQLSVL.

The rearrangement links TRBV4-3 to TRBJ2-5; TRBD1 or TRBD2 may be the D gene (6 bases each). Trimming pared 2 bases from V and 2 bases from J, leaving 12 bases between. The length of the CDR3 is 15 residues. The germline V gene has CDR1 LGHNA and CDR2 YSLEER. This CDR3 is CASSQRGAGQETQYF. CDR3 DNA sequence: TGCGCCAGCAGCCAAAGGGGGGCGGGTCAAGAGACCCAGTACTTC.

DNA for the CDR3: TGTGCCACCAGCGCAGGGGGCCGCGGCACAGATACGCAGTATTTT. The encoded protein is CATSAGGRGTDTQYF. The chain employs TRBV15 and TRBJ2-3; 8 bases are shared with TRBD1. CDR1 and CDR2 (germline): LNHNV, YYDKDF (reference sequence). This CDR3 is built from 15 residues. V lost 5 bases, J lost 1 base, and 5 bases stayed unmatched.

The chain joins TRBV19 to TRBJ2-7; tentatively, D is TRBD1 (6 bases). Trimming left V 4 bases short and J 2 bases short, with 12 bases between. The CDR3 runs 14 residues. Germline V gene sequence: CDR1 LNHDA, CDR2 SQIVND (reference sequence). The CDR3 loop reads CASSTTGGAYEQYF. The CDR3 DNA sequence: TGTGCCAGTAGTACGACAGGAGGAGCCTACGAGCAGTACTTC.

The chain employs TRBV7-2 and TRBJ2-7; TRBD2 aligns across 10 bases. The V and J ends lost 5 bases and 2 bases, in that order; junction bases with no gene match: 6. From germline, CDR1 is SGHTA and CDR2 FQGNSA. The CDR3 has 15 amino acids. CDR3 nucleotides: TGTGCCAGCAGCCAGCGGGGGGGTACCCCCTACGAGCAGTACTTC. It yields the protein CASSQRGGTPYEQYF.

This clone has a handful of counts. This chain connects TRBV5-6 to TRBJ1-4; D remains ambiguous. V dropped 1 base and J dropped 6 bases, with 10 bases sitting between them. CDR1 is SGHDT and CDR2 is YYEEEE in the germline V gene. The CDR3 consists of 14 residues. CDR3 nucleotide sequence: TGTGCCAGCAGCTTGAGGTGGCGGGATGAAAAACTGTTTTTT. This codes for CASSLRWRDEKLFF.

The rearrangement links TRBV7-2 to TRBJ2-6; D possibly matches TRBD1 or TRBD2 (5 bases each). CDR3 length equals 17 residues. Germline values: CDR1 SGHTA, CDR2 FQGNSA. V lost 5 bases and J 0 bases, leaving 14 bases between the germline ends. CDR3 amino acids: CASSPRGASSGANVLTF. Written as DNA, the CDR3 is TGTGCCAGCAGCCCCCGAGGGGCGAGCTCTGGGGCCAACGTCCTGACTTTC.

This chain joins TRBV7-3 and TRBJ2-1, with 13 bases lining up with TRBD2. After removal of 3 bases from V and 8 bases from J, the junction contained 4 bases not matched to a gene. The CDR3 sequence is 15 residues long. Germline V gives CDR1 SGHTA, CDR2 FQGTGA. The CDR3: CASSLGLAGIYEQFF. CDR3 nucleotides: TGTGCCAGCAGCTTGGGACTAGCGGGAATCTATGAGCAGTTCTTC.

The chain recombines TRBV6-5 with TRBJ1-1; 7 nucleotides line up with TRBD1. The germline gives CDR1 MNHEY, CDR2 SVGAGI. This CDR3 region has 15 residues. The V segment lost 2 bases and the J segment 0 bases; nucleotides outside the gene matches: 3. The CDR3 bases are TGTGCCAGCAGTTACGACAGGGCGATGAACACTGAAGCTTTCTTT. Protein sequence: CASSYDRAMNTEAFF.

The chain joins TRBV9 to TRBJ2-5; the D is unclear. The germline V and J ends were trimmed by 0 bases and 3 bases, with 6 bases remaining between them. The germline V gene has CDR1 SGDLS and CDR2 YYNGEE. This CDR3 is 13 amino acids long. In nucleotides, the CDR3 is TGTGCCAGCAGCGTAGGAACAGAAGAGACCCAGTACTTC. Translating it yields CASSVGTEETQYF. Full variable domain (outside the CDR3, taken from reference TRBV9 and TRBJ2-5): DSGVTQTPKHLITATGQRVTLRCSPRSGDLSVYWYQQSLDQGLQFLIQYYNGEERAKGNILERFSAQQFPDLHSELNLSSLELGDSALYFCASSVGTEETQYFGPGTRLLVL.

V usage is TRBV5-1 and J usage is TRBJ2-1; 9 nucleotides agree with TRBD1. The germline gives CDR1 SGHRS, CDR2 YFSETQ. This CDR3 contains 14 residues. V was clipped by 4 bases and J by 5 bases; unmatched bases: 4. CDR3 region: CASSTGGMDNEQFF. DNA for the CDR3: TGCGCCAGCAGCACAGGGGGCATGGACAATGAGCAGTTCTTC. Together with reference TRBV5-1 and TRBJ2-1, the CDR3 gives the full variable domain: KAGVTQTPRYLIKTRGQQVTLSCSPISGHRSVSWYQQTPGQGLQFLFEYFSETQRNKGNFPGRFSGRQFSNSRSEMNVSTLELGDSALYLCASSTGGMDNEQFFGPGTRLTVL.

The chain recombines TRBV2 with TRBJ2-1; TRBD2 is a possible D gene (6 bases). Looked up from germline, CDR1 is SNHLY and CDR2 is FYNNEI. The CDR3 spans 15 residues. V was shortened by 4 bases and J by 9 bases, with 19 bases between the two germline ends. The CDR3 region has the DNA TGTGCCAGCAGTGCAACAAGGGGACTGGGTATTGAGCAGTTCTTC. Its translation is CASSATRGLGIEQFF.

This clone is medium-sized within its sample. The chain links TRBV7-2 to TRBJ2-5; perhaps D is TRBD1 or TRBD2 (5 bases each). The V gene's germline CDR1 is SGHTA and CDR2 FQGNSA. With 2 bases removed from V and 1 base from J, the gap between germline ends came to 11 bases. This CDR3 has 15 residues. The CDR3 here is CASSLNGALQETQYF. CDR3 sequence (DNA): TGTGCCAGCAGCTTAAACGGGGCCCTCCAAGAGACCCAGTACTTC.

The chain carries TRBV29-1 and TRBJ1-6, with a tentative D call TRBD1 (5 bases). The CDR3 extends over 13 amino acids. Germline values: CDR1 SQVTM, CDR2 ANQGSEA. CDR3 in amino acids: CAGGEVNNSPLHF. In nucleotides, the CDR3 is TGCGCGGGGGGGGAGGTAAATAATTCACCCCTCCACTTT.

The chain recombines TRBV11-2 with TRBJ1-5; the D gene is possibly TRBD1 (5 bases). V was trimmed by 5 bases and J by 7 bases, leaving 15 bases between them. Germline V gene data show CDR1 as SGHAT and CDR2 as FQNNGV. This CDR3 is 14 amino acids long. In DNA, the CDR3 is TGTGCCAGCAGCCCAGCAGGGAATAGGCAGCCCCAGCATTTT. It codes for CASSPAGNRQPQHF.

The CDR3, as DNA: TGTGCCAGTAGTATAGGGGCAGGGCCCAATGAGCAGTTCTTC. Encoded protein: CASSIGAGPNEQFF. The V call is TRBV19, the J call TRBJ2-1, with D tentatively TRBD1 (5 bases). Trimming pared 1 base from V and 6 bases from J, leaving 10 bases between. The CDR3 covers 14 residues. Germline lookup yields CDR1 LNHDA and CDR2 SQIVND (reference sequence).

About this clone: The junction departs from the called germline gene at one end, perhaps through a read error. The V gene is TRBV7-9, the J gene TRBJ2-7, with 7 bases aligning to TRBD1. Per germline, CDR1 SEHNR and CDR2 FQNEAQ (reference sequence). The CDR3 has 13 amino acids. This chain's CDR3 is CASSLEGPGTENF. CDR3 coding DNA: TGTGCCAGCAGCTTAGAAGGACCCGGGACAGAGAACTTC.